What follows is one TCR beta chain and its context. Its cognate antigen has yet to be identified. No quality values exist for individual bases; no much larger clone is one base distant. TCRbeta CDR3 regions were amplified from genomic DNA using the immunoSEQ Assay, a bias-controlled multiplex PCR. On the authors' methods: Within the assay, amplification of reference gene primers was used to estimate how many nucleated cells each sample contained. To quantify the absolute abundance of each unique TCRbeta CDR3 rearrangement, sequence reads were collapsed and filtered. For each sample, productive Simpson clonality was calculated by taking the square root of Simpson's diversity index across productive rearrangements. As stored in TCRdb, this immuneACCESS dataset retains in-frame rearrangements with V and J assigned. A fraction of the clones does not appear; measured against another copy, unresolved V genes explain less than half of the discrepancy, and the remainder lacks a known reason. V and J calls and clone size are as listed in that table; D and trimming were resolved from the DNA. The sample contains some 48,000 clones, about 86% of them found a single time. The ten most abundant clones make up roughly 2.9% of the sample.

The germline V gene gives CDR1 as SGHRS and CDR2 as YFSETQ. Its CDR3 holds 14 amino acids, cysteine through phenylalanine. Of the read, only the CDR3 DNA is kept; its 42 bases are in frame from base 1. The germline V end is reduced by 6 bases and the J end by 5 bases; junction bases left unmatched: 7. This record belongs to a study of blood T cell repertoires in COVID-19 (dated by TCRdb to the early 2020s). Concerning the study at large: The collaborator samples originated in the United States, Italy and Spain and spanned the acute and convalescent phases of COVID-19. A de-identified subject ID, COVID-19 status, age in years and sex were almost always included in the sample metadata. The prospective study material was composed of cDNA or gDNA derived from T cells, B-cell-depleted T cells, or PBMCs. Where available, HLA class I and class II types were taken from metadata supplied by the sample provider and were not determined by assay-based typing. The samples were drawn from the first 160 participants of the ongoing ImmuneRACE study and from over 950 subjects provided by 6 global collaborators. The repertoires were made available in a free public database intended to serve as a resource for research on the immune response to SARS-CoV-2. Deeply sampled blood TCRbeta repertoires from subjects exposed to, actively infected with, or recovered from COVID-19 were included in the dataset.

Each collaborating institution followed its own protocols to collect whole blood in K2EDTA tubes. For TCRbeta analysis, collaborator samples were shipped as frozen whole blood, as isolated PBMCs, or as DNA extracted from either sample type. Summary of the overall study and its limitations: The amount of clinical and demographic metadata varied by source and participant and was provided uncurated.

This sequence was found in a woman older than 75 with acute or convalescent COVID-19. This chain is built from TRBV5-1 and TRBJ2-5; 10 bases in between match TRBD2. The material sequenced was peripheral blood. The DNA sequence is TGCGCCAGCAAAAGCGGGGGGGCCCCGGAGACCCAGTACTTC. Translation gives CASKSGGAPETQYF.